The entry that follows covers one T cell receptor beta chain sequence. This sample stems from a study of immune characterization of retroperitoneal liposarcoma. Between the trimmed V and J ends, which lost 2 bases and 6 bases, there was a span of 12 bases. The CDR3 is 14 residues long. Germline assignment: CDR1 SGDLS and CDR2 YYNGEE. Each CDR3 protein gets one entry after TCRdb re-called the PCR reads with MiXCR. This sample has approximately 2,000 distinct CDR3 sequences, with 30% to 40% found just once. This clonotype originated in a male donor with retroperitoneal liposarcoma. Sequences were obtained from tumor tissue. The chain couples TRBV9 to TRBJ2-1, with unresolved D. The CDR3 DNA reads as TGTGCCAGCAGCGTTACCTCCCCGGTCAATGAGCAGTTCTTC. As protein: CASSVTSPVNEQFF.